This TCR beta chain was sequenced during a study of technical replicates of blood from several donors. This table comes from immunoSEQ multiplex PCR, and its TCRdb copy is limited to in-frame clones, with some not included. The table lists under 100,000 clones, roughly 94% of them singletons. In germline, CDR1 is MGHDK, CDR2 SYGVNS. The V segment lost 2 bases and the J segment 7 bases; nucleotides outside the gene matches: 12. The CDR3 extends over 16 amino acids. The TCR comes from a human donor in good health. Sequenced: T cells isolated from PBMCs. V usage is TRBV25-1 and J usage is TRBJ2-7; 9 bases are a match to TRBD1. The CDR3 DNA is TGTGCCAGCAGTGAACCTCCGGAGACAGGGGGTGAAGAGCAGTACTTC. This encodes CASSEPPETGGEEQYF.